This passage covers 19 T cell receptor beta chains from one sample sequenced in a study of PD-1 blockade in classical Hodgkin lymphoma. Every single patient, without exception, relapsed after autologous stem cell transplantation, and brentuximab vedotin exposure varied. The protocol was immunoSEQ multiplex PCR, while the TCRdb copy is restricted to in-frame clones and leaves out a portion. Of some 30,000 clones listed, roughly 70% are singletons. The specimen comprised peripheral blood mononuclear cells (PBMCs), sampled before the second cycle of nivolumab. These receptors were obtained from a human donor with classical Hodgkin lymphoma.

V usage is TRBV5-1 and J usage is TRBJ2-2; possible D gene TRBD1, 6 bases. The germline CDR1 and CDR2 sequences are SGHRS and YFSETQ. CDR3 length: 15 amino acids. Trimming removed 4 bases at V and 10 bases at J, with 20 bases between. For the CDR3, the DNA is TGCGCCAGCAGCGAAACGACAGGTCCCCTGAAGGAGCTGTTTTTT. Protein sequence: CASSETTGPLKELFF.

CDR3 nucleotides: TGTGCCAGCAGCCCCCGCCGGACTAGCGGGGGGGCTGGCGGGGAGCTGTTTTTT. It translates to CASSPRRTSGGAGGELFF. The chain carries TRBV7-2 and TRBJ2-2; TRBD2 matches at 15 bases. This CDR3 region has 18 residues. CDR1 and CDR2 from the germline V gene are SGHTA and FQGNSA. The J segment lost 7 bases and the V segment lost 5 bases, leaving 11 bases of the junction unmatched.

V and J are TRBV30 and TRBJ1-6; TRBD1 matches at 8 bases. The CDR3 contains 14 residues. V lost 8 bases to trimming and J lost 7 bases; unmatched junction nucleotides: 10. Germline values: CDR1 GTSNPN, CDR2 SVGIG (reference sequence). The CDR3 DNA follows: TGTGCCGGGTCTGTTGACAGGGGCAATTCACCCCTCCACTTT. Translation: CAGSVDRGNSPLHF.

The V gene is TRBV7-9, the J gene TRBJ2-3; TRBD2 matches at 10 bases. With V trimmed by 5 bases and J by 1 base, 3 bases remained unmatched. CDR1 and CDR2 from the germline V gene are SEHNR and FQNEAQ (reference sequence). This CDR3 comprises 15 residues. The CDR3 DNA reads TGTGCCAGCAGCAACGGACTAGCGGGCACAGATACGCAGTATTTT. The encoded protein is CASSNGLAGTDTQYF.

The CDR3 DNA reads TGTGCCAGTAGTAGGGGGCTTGGAGAGACCCAGTACTTC. Its translation: CASSRGLGETQYF. V and J are TRBV19 and TRBJ2-5; a possible D gene is TRBD1 (6 bases). The V gene lost 4 bases and the J gene lost 4 bases, with 10 bases spanning the gap. The germline V gene has CDR1 LNHDA and CDR2 SQIVND (reference sequence). The length of the CDR3 is 13 residues.

The chain uses TRBV11-2 and TRBJ1-1; D is perhaps TRBD1 (5 bases). Germline V gives CDR1 SGHAT, CDR2 FQNNGV. The CDR3 extends over 14 amino acids. Trimming left V 7 bases short and J 5 bases short, with 17 bases between. The CDR3 DNA follows: TGTGCCAGCACCGTTCTCAGGGTAGGGACTGAAGCTTTCTTT. Its protein is CASTVLRVGTEAFF.

The rearrangement joins TRBV7-9 to TRBJ2-2, with D uncertain. Deletions cut 6 bases from V and 2 bases from J, with 7 bases between. This CDR3 comprises 13 residues. The germline gives CDR1 SEHNR, CDR2 FQNEAQ (reference sequence). This CDR3 is CASRVPNTGELFF. CDR3 in DNA: TGTGCCAGCAGAGTACCAAACACCGGGGAGCTGTTTTTT. Full variable domain (outside the CDR3, taken from reference TRBV7-9 and TRBJ2-2): DTGVSQNPRHKITKRGQNVTFRCDPISEHNRLYWYRQTLGQGPEFLTYFQNEAQLEKSRLLSDRFSAERPKGSFSTLEIQRTEQGDSAMYLCASRVPNTGELFFGEGSRLTVL.

The genes are TRBV2 and TRBJ2-3; 9 bases are a match to TRBD2. Germline V gene data show CDR1 as SNHLY and CDR2 as FYNNEI. The CDR3 is made up of 19 amino acids. Trimming removed 3 bases from V and 1 base from J; junction bases left unmatched: 14. CDR3 DNA: TGTGCCAGCAGTGATCTAGCGGGGCGGGAGCGGGGGGGCACAGATACGCAGTATTTT. It specifies CASSDLAGRERGGTDTQYF.

This chain connects TRBV19 to TRBJ1-6; a possible D gene is TRBD1 (6 bases). Germline V gives CDR1 LNHDA, CDR2 SQIVND (reference sequence). The length of the CDR3 is 11 residues. The CDR3 loop is CLAGHYSPLHF. The CDR3 bases are TGTCTGGCGGGACACTATTCACCCCTCCACTTT.

This chain joins TRBV28 and TRBJ1-5; D ambiguous. This CDR3 is 12 amino acids long. Looked up from germline, CDR1 is MDHEN and CDR2 is SYDVKM. Trimming left V 2 bases short and J 4 bases short, with 3 bases between. DNA of the CDR3: TGTGCCAGCAGTTTAGGGAATCAGCCCCAGCATTTT. As protein: CASSLGNQPQHF.

V usage is TRBV27 and J usage is TRBJ2-1; 9 positions match TRBD2. V lost 4 bases, J lost 8 bases, and 9 bases stayed unmatched. Germline loops: CDR1 MNHEY, CDR2 SMNVEV (reference sequence). CDR3 length: 15 residues. In DNA, the CDR3 is TGTGCCAGCAGTTCGCCGGGACTAGCATCGCATGAGCAGTTCTTC. As protein: CASSSPGLASHEQFF.

This chain connects TRBV7-2 to TRBJ1-6; no clear D gene. Trimming cost V 6 bases and J 3 bases, with 18 bases left between them. This CDR3 spans 17 amino acids. The germline gives CDR1 SGHTA, CDR2 FQGNSA. CDR3 in DNA: TGTGCCAGCAGGTCATGGGCAGACCTTATCTATAATTCACCCCTCCACTTT. It translates to CASRSWADLIYNSPLHF. The whole variable domain, filled in from reference TRBV7-2 and TRBJ1-6, reads GAGVSQSPSNKVTEKGKDVELRCDPISGHTALYWYRQSLGQGLEFLIYFQGNSAPDKSGLPSDRFSAERTGGSVSTLTIQRTQQEDSAVYLCASRSWADLIYNSPLHFGNGTRLTVT.

The V gene is TRBV29-1, the J gene TRBJ1-2; TRBD1 aligns across 7 bases. V was pared by 4 bases and J by 3 bases, with 5 bases of the junction left unmatched. This CDR3 comprises 13 residues. Germline loops: CDR1 SQVTM, CDR2 ANQGSEA. CDR3 DNA sequence: TGCAGCGTTGGGGAGGGGGCGCACTATGGCTACACCTTC. This codes for CSVGEGAHYGYTF. Full variable domain (rest looked up from reference TRBV29-1 and TRBJ1-2): SAVISQKPSRDICQRGTSLTIQCQVDSQVTMMFWYRQQPGQSLTLIATANQGSEATYESGFVIDKFPISRPNLTFSTLTVSNMSPEDSSIYLCSVGEGAHYGYTFGSGTRLTVV.

The chain joins TRBV15 to TRBJ1-1, with no clear D. CDR1 and CDR2 (germline): LNHNV, YYDKDF (reference sequence). Trimming took off 5 bases at V and 1 base at J, with 11 bases between the two ends. The CDR3 has 14 residues. As DNA, the CDR3 is TGTGCCACCAGCTTATCTACACGGAACACTGAAGCTTTCTTT. It codes for CATSLSTRNTEAFF.

The chain joins TRBV5-4 to TRBJ1-2; maybe TRBD1 (5 bases). Looked up from germline, CDR1 is SGHNT and CDR2 is YYREEE (reference sequence). V lost 0 bases to trimming and J lost 8 bases, with 20 bases between them. The CDR3 length is 16 residues. The CDR3 region is CASSLARQGSLLGYTF. The DNA for the CDR3 is TGTGCCAGCAGCTTGGCCCGGCAGGGAAGTTTGTTGGGCTACACCTTC.

The chain couples TRBV6-6 to TRBJ2-7; 8 bases align to TRBD1. Germline assignment: CDR1 MNHNY and CDR2 SVGAGI (reference sequence). This CDR3 comprises 13 residues. V trimming: 6 bases; J trimming: 6 bases; junction bases outside the gene matches: 7. CDR3 in DNA: TGTGCCAGCAGGCCCCAGGGGGCGGGCGAGCAGTACTTC. Translation: CASRPQGAGEQYF.

This clone came up once. The V call is TRBV28, the J call TRBJ2-7, with TRBD1 as a possible D gene (6 bases). CDR1 MDHEN and CDR2 SYDVKM come from the germline V gene. The CDR3 runs to 14 residues. Trimming stripped 5 bases from V and 1 base from J, with 12 bases between. The CDR3, as DNA: TGTGCCAGCAGTCCTTTTAGGGGGTCCTACGAGCAGTACTTC. Protein: CASSPFRGSYEQYF.

Relative to its sample, this clone is medium-sized. V gene TRBV7-9 combines with J gene TRBJ1-1; D uncertain. Germline CDR1 SEHNR, CDR2 FQNEAQ (reference sequence). Trimming cost V 3 bases and J 1 base, with 12 bases left between them. This CDR3 has 15 residues. CDR3 sequence (DNA): TGTGCCAGCAGCTTTCACAAGGCGGAGAACACTGAAGCTTTCTTT. Its translation is CASSFHKAENTEAFF.

The sample holds a few counts of this clone. This may come from a read error, since a much larger clone is one base off. The chain links TRBV2 to TRBJ1-1; no reliable D call. V lost 1 base and J lost 7, with 4 bases in between. The CDR3 is 11 residues long. Germline loops: CDR1 SNHLY, CDR2 FYNNEI. The CDR3 DNA reads TGTGCCAGCAGTGAAGGGGATGAAGCTTTCTTT. The encoded protein is CASSEGDEAFF.